Listed below are T cell receptor beta chains from one sample, sequenced in a study of T cell repertoires in cytomegalovirus infection. For these TCRs, the target antigens are not known. Using its own MiXCR run on the reads, TCRdb lists one record per CDR3 protein. The sample yields some 940,000 distinct CDR3 sequences, around 32% seen once. Sequences were derived from cultured CD8+ T cells from PBMCs, sampled from culture after CMV antigen stimulation. Every receptor here comes from a human donor in good health (CMV status not recorded). Some clones in this sample may be carry-over from other donors' samples. CDR3s include the opening cysteine and the closing phenylalanine or tryptophan. D genes are given only for firm matches. The size of a clone is reported for some rows only, either as once, few or many, or as a class for expanded clones.

>TRBV24-1|.|TRBJ1-5|.
CATSDESQPQHF
TGTGCCACCAGTGATGAAAGTCAGCCCCAGCATTTT
>TRBV25-1|few|TRBJ2-6|.
CASSDRAGANVLTF
TGTGCCAGCAGTGACAGGGCTGGGGCCAACGTCCTGACTTTC
>TRBV5-1|few|TRBJ2-7|.
CASSPGHSSSEQYF
TGCGCCAGCAGCCCGGGCCACAGTTCGTCCGAGCAGTACTTC
>TRBV6-1|few|TRBJ2-1|.
CASSPKTSYNEQFF
TGTGCCAGCAGTCCCAAAACGAGCTACAATGAGCAGTTCTTC
>TRBV4-2|few|TRBJ1-2|.
CASSPGDSLNYGYTF
TGTGCCAGCAGCCCAGGTGACTCGCTTAACTATGGCTACACCTTC
>TRBV7-6|many|TRBJ2-4|TRBD1
CASSPRDRDILAKNIQYF
TGTGCCAGCAGCCCACGGGACAGGGATATTCTAGCCAAAAACATTCAGTACTTC
>TRBV29-1|.|TRBJ1-1|TRBD1
CSVEPDRGAEAFF
TGCAGCGTTGAACCGGACAGGGGGGCTGAAGCTTTCTTT
>TRBV6-6|.|TRBJ2-7|TRBD2
CASSPLGAGGSEQYF
TGTGCCAGCAGTCCCCTGGGAGCGGGGGGAAGTGAGCAGTACTTC
>TRBV7-9|many|TRBJ1-2|.
CASSSVPNNYGYTF
TGTGCCAGCAGCTCTGTACCGAACAACTATGGCTACACCTTC
>TRBV2|.|TRBJ1-6|.
CASRISGTSSYNSPLHF
TGTGCCAGCAGAATCTCCGGGACAAGCTCCTATAATTCACCCCTCCACTTT
>TRBV4-3|few|TRBJ2-1|.
CASSQDRGRPYNEQFF
TGCGCCAGCAGCCAAGACCGGGGGAGGCCCTACAATGAGCAGTTCTTC
>TRBV12-5|few|TRBJ2-1|TRBD2
CASGLMTSGGYNEQFF
TGTGCTAGTGGTTTGATGACTAGCGGGGGATACAATGAGCAGTTCTTC
>TRBV7-9|many|TRBJ1-4|.
CASSDGGATNEKLFF
TGTGCCAGCAGCGACGGGGGTGCAACTAATGAAAAACTGTTTTTT
>TRBV6-2/TRBV6-3|few|TRBJ1-5|TRBD1
CASSYSIYGTVINQPQHF
TGTGCCAGCAGTTACTCGATTTATGGGACAGTCATTAATCAGCCCCAGCATTTT
>TRBV4-3|.|TRBJ2-2|.
CASSPNSGTGELFF
TGCGCCAGCAGCCCCAATAGCGGAACCGGGGAGCTGTTTTTT
>TRBV9|.|TRBJ1-2|.
CASGVPLYGYTF
TGTGCCAGTGGGGTTCCTCTGTATGGCTACACCTTC
>TRBV7-2|.|TRBJ1-4|.
CASRSHEKLFF
TGTGCCAGCAGATCACATGAAAAACTGTTTTTT
>TRBV6-6|.|TRBJ1-3|TRBD1
CASSYALWDRTTGNTIYF
TGTGCCAGCAGTTACGCGCTTTGGGACAGAACAACTGGAAACACCATATATTTT
>TRBV10-3|few|TRBJ1-3|TRBD1
CAIRPDDRVPGNTIYF
TGTGCCATCAGACCCGACGACAGGGTTCCTGGAAACACCATATATTTT
>TRBV6-5|few|TRBJ2-1|TRBD1
CASSATGTGFDEQFF
TGTGCCAGCAGTGCCACCGGGACAGGGTTCGATGAGCAGTTCTTC
>TRBV2|few|TRBJ2-2|TRBD1
CASSDQGAIGTGELFF
TGTGCCAGCAGTGATCAGGGGGCAATTGGTACCGGGGAGCTGTTTTTT
>TRBV2|.|TRBJ1-4|.
CASADDRKLFF
TGTGCCAGCGCGGATGATCGAAAACTGTTTTTT
>TRBV7-6|.|TRBJ2-3|.
CASSLSQGTTDTQYF
TGTGCCAGCAGCTTGAGCCAAGGGACTACAGATACGCAGTATTTT
>TRBV10-3|.|TRBJ1-2|.
CAVRSGNPIVYGYTF
TGTGCCGTGCGATCAGGGAATCCCATAGTCTATGGCTACACCTTC
>TRBV12-5|many|TRBJ1-2|TRBD1
CASGLDLTGDSYGYTF
TGTGCTAGTGGTTTGGACCTTACAGGGGATTCCTATGGCTACACCTTC
>TRBV10-3|few|TRBJ2-1|.
CAIKWGANEQFF
TGTGCCATCAAATGGGGGGCAAATGAGCAGTTCTTC
>TRBV10-3|.|TRBJ2-3|.
CAIRDNSADTQYF
TGTGCCATCAGGGACAATTCAGCAGATACGCAGTATTTT
>TRBV12-3/TRBV12-4|few|TRBJ1-3|.
CASSFGDGLSAGNTIYF
TGTGCCAGCAGTTTTGGGGACGGTCTTTCCGCTGGAAACACCATATATTTT
>TRBV28|.|TRBJ2-2|TRBD1
CASRGQGRDTGELFF
TGTGCCAGCAGGGGACAGGGACGTGACACCGGGGAGCTGTTTTTT
>TRBV27|few|TRBJ1-2|.
CASSLNQGYGYTF
TGTGCCAGCAGTTTAAATCAGGGGTATGGCTACACCTTC
>TRBV7-8|few|TRBJ1-2|TRBD1
CASSLARDSEGYTF
TGTGCCAGCAGCTTAGCTCGGGACAGCGAGGGCTACACCTTC
>TRBV2|few|TRBJ2-3|.
CASSEAPGALTDTQYF
TGTGCCAGCAGTGAAGCCCCGGGGGCCCTCACAGATACGCAGTATTTT
>TRBV25-1|.|TRBJ1-1|.
CASSGHRAWTEAFF
TGTGCCAGCAGTGGTCACAGGGCGTGGACTGAAGCTTTCTTT
>TRBV7-9|few|TRBJ2-5|.
CASSLVQKQETQYF
TGTGCCAGCAGCTTAGTACAGAAACAAGAGACCCAGTACTTC
>TRBV19|.|TRBJ2-2|TRBD1
CASSIDPDRVGFKTGELFF
TGTGCCAGTAGTATTGACCCGGACAGGGTGGGATTTAAGACCGGGGAGCTGTTTTTT
>TRBV6-2/TRBV6-3|.|TRBJ1-5|.
CASSYSRAQEGNQPQHF
TGTGCCAGCAGTTACTCGAGGGCCCAAGAGGGCAATCAGCCCCAGCATTTT
>TRBV7-2|.|TRBJ2-1|.
CASSLATAPIGNEQFF
TGTGCCAGCAGCTTAGCCACAGCGCCGATTGGGAATGAGCAGTTCTTC
>TRBV29-1|few|TRBJ2-1|TRBD1
CSVLTGALYNEQFF
TGCAGCGTGCTCACAGGGGCCCTCTACAATGAGCAGTTCTTC
>TRBV7-8|many|TRBJ2-1|TRBD2
CASSLGGSGGPSYNEQFF
TGTGCCAGCAGCTTAGGTGGTAGCGGGGGGCCCTCCTACAATGAGCAGTTCTTC
>TRBV9|.|TRBJ2-1|.
CASSVELAMYNEQFF
TGTGCCAGCAGCGTAGAATTAGCGATGTACAATGAGCAGTTCTTC
>TRBV10-3|.|TRBJ1-2|.
CAISDNLKREDYGYTF
TGTGCCATCAGTGATAATTTGAAACGCGAGGACTATGGCTACACCTTC
>TRBV9|.|TRBJ2-1|TRBD2
CASSEAGRVNEQFF
TGTGCCAGCAGCGAAGCAGGGAGGGTCAATGAGCAGTTCTTC
>TRBV12-3/TRBV12-4|.|TRBJ1-3|TRBD1
CASSLTGTGRGNTIYF
TGTGCCAGCAGTTTAACCGGGACAGGGCGGGGAAACACCATATATTTT
>TRBV12-3/TRBV12-4|.|TRBJ1-2|.
CASSYLDTGGGYTF
TGTGCCAGCAGCTACTTGGACACTGGAGGTGGCTACACCTTC
>TRBV7-9|many|TRBJ1-1|.
CASSPPGMNTEAFF
TGTGCCAGCAGCCCACCCGGAATGAACACTGAAGCTTTCTTT
>TRBV19|few|TRBJ1-6|.
CASSGAGTLSPLHF
TGTGCCAGTAGTGGCGCCGGGACCCTTTCACCCCTCCACTTT
>TRBV7-9|once|TRBJ2-3|.
CVSSSPRGTDADTQYF
TGTGTCAGCAGCTCACCCCGAGGGACGGACGCAGATACGCAGTATTTT
>TRBV7-6|.|TRBJ1-1|.
CASRGGNPNTEAFF
TGTGCCAGCCGCGGAGGGAACCCGAACACTGAAGCTTTCTTT
>TRBV19|few|TRBJ1-1|TRBD1
CASSIDGTGTPLGTEAFF
TGTGCCAGTAGTATAGACGGGACAGGGACGCCCTTAGGGACTGAAGCTTTCTTT
>TRBV6-2/TRBV6-3|few|TRBJ1-5|.
CASSYPDIAGQPQHF
TGTGCCAGCAGTTACCCGGACATCGCGGGTCAGCCCCAGCATTTT
>TRBV7-9|many|TRBJ2-1|TRBD1
CASSCRGCDEQFF
TGTGCCAGCAGCTGCAGGGGGTGCGATGAGCAGTTCTTC
>TRBV6-6|.|TRBJ1-1|TRBD1
CASSYSFPGQGEGSEAFF
TGTGCCAGCAGTTACTCTTTCCCGGGACAGGGAGAAGGATCTGAAGCTTTCTTT
>TRBV19|few|TRBJ1-5|.
CASSIIENQPQHF
TGTGCCAGTAGTATAATAGAGAATCAGCCCCAGCATTTT
>TRBV6-1|many|TRBJ1-2|.
CATDGGIHGYTF
TGTGCCACCGATGGGGGGATACATGGCTACACCTTC
>TRBV6-2/TRBV6-3|few|TRBJ1-2|.
CASSWPGSDTYGYTF
TGTGCCAGCAGTTGGCCGGGCAGCGATACTTATGGCTACACCTTC
>TRBV19|few|TRBJ1-1|TRBD1
CASSIDLTGDTEAFF
TGTGCCAGTAGTATAGATCTGACAGGGGACACTGAAGCTTTCTTT
>TRBV15|.|TRBJ1-2|.
CATGEVPVNYGYTF
TGTGCCACCGGTGAAGTCCCCGTAAACTATGGCTACACCTTC
>TRBV7-8|few|TRBJ1-1|.
CATRLNTEAFF
TGTGCCACTCGGTTGAACACTGAAGCTTTCTTT